Listed below are T cell receptor beta chains from one sample, sequenced in a study of blood T cell repertoires in COVID-19. TCRdb's copy holds only in-frame clones and misses some; the assay was immunoSEQ multiplex PCR. The repertoire has 200,000 to 300,000 clones, 75% to 90% of them found once; the top ten carry over 1.2%. The material sequenced was peripheral blood. These TCRs come from a woman aged 40 to 49 who had recovered from COVID-19. Both conserved end residues are part of each CDR3. The order of the fields is J gene, D gene, clone size, V gene, CDR3 DNA, CDR3 protein. The D gene is left open where the match is weak. Not all rows give a size; the values are once, few, many and, for expanded clones, a class.

TRBJ1-2 | NA | NA | TRBV18 | TGTGCCAGCTCATCTCTCAAGCGGGGAGAGGGAGGCTACACCTTC | CASSSLKRGEGGYTF
TRBJ2-3 | TRBD1 | NA | TRBV2 | TGTGCCAGCGGTACACGGACAGGGTCAGATACGCAGTATTTT | CASGTRTGSDTQYF
TRBJ2-1 | TRBD1 | NA | TRBV6-6 | TGTGCCAGCAGTCCGGACAGGGGGCTATTCCCGGGCTGGAAGCAGTTCTTC | CASSPDRGLFPGWKQFF
TRBJ2-2 | NA | NA | TRBV5-6 | TGTGCCAGCAGTTCCGACAGGAACACCGGGGAGCTGTTTTTT | CASSSDRNTGELFF
TRBJ2-2 | NA | NA | TRBV4-3 | TGCGCCAGCAGCCAAGATAACCCCGGGGGGCGCGCCGGGGAGCTGTTTTTT | CASSQDNPGGRAGELFF
TRBJ1-2 | NA | NA | TRBV27 | TGTGCCAGCAGTCCGACGGGGGGCTATGGCTACACCTTC | CASSPTGGYGYTF
TRBJ1-1 | TRBD1 | NA | TRBV12-5 | TGTGCTAGTGGTTTGGATACAGGGGGGGGATTTACTGAAGCTTTCTTT | CASGLDTGGGFTEAFF
TRBJ2-5 | TRBD2 | few | TRBV10-3 | TGTGCCATCAGTGAGTCCTCCCTAGCGGTACCAAGAGAGCCCCAGTACTTC | CAISESSLAVPREPQYF
TRBJ1-3 | TRBD1 | NA | TRBV4-2 | TGTGCCAGCAGCGTCCGACAGGGGACGGCCAGTAGGACCATATATTTT | CASSVRQGTASRTIYF
TRBJ1-1 | NA | NA | TRBV5-1 | TGCGCCAGCAGCTTGCTACCGGGGAACACTGAAGCTTTCTTT | CASSLLPGNTEAFF
TRBJ1-4 | NA | NA | TRBV2 | TGTGCCAGCAGTGAAGCGCCGGGGAGTAGTGTTGAAAAACTGTTTTTT | CASSEAPGSSVEKLFF
TRBJ2-3 | TRBD2 | once | TRBV19 | TGTGCCAGTAATTTCGCGGGGGAAGGGACAGATACGCAGTATTTT | CASNFAGEGTDTQYF
TRBJ1-1 | NA | NA | TRBV30 | TGTGCCTGGAGTAAACAGGGTTGGACTGAAGCTTTCTTT | CAWSKQGWTEAFF
TRBJ2-5 | TRBD2 | NA | TRBV9 | TGTGCCAGCAGCGTATGGGGAACTAGCGGGGGGCAAGAGACCCAGTACTTC | CASSVWGTSGGQETQYF
TRBJ1-4 | TRBD1 | NA | TRBV6-5 | TGTGCCAGCGGGGGACAGTCTACAACTAATGAAAAACTGTTTTTT | CASGGQSTTNEKLFF
TRBJ1-2 | NA | NA | TRBV7-2 | TGTGCCAGCAGCTTAACAGACAACTATGGCTACACCTTC | CASSLTDNYGYTF
TRBJ1-2 | TRBD1 | NA | TRBV5-6 | TGTGCCAGCAGCCTACAGGGGGCTGGAAACTATGGCTACACCTTC | CASSLQGAGNYGYTF
TRBJ1-6 | TRBD1 | NA | TRBV2 | TGTGCCAGCAGTGAAGGGACAGGGGGCTGGTCACCCCTCCACTTT | CASSEGTGGWSPLHF
TRBJ2-7 | NA | NA | TRBV10-2 | TGCGCCAGCAGTGAACCCGGAGCCTCCTACGAGCAGTACTTC | CASSEPGASYEQYF
TRBJ2-3 | NA | NA | TRBV7-8 | TGTGCCAGCAGCTTATCGTTTTGGGGGGGCGGTGGAGATACGCAGTATTTT | CASSLSFWGGGGDTQYF
TRBJ1-2 | NA | once | TRBV19 | TGTGCCAGTAGTACTTGGGGGGTAGGTGGCGTCGGCTATGGCTACACCTTC | CASSTWGVGGVGYGYTF
TRBJ2-1 | NA | NA | TRBV7-8 | TGTGCCAGCAGCAAAGAACCCACCGACAGAGGTGATGAGCAGTTCTTC | CASSKEPTDRGDEQFF
TRBJ1-2 | NA | NA | TRBV7-9 | TGTGCCAGCAGCTCCCCAGCCCCCGGGGTCGGCTATGGCTACACCTTC | CASSSPAPGVGYGYTF
TRBJ1-6 | NA | NA | TRBV5-4 | TGTGCCAGCAGCTCCGCCGGGGATGGTTCACCCCTCCACTTT | CASSSAGDGSPLHF
TRBJ2-5 | TRBD1 | NA | TRBV7-3 | TGTGCCAGCAGCCTATACAGGGGTAGAGGAGAGACCCAGTACTTC | CASSLYRGRGETQYF
TRBJ1-2 | TRBD1 | once | TRBV11-2 | TGTGCCAGCAGCTGGCAGGGGGGCGACTATGGCTACACCTTC | CASSWQGGDYGYTF
TRBJ2-5 | TRBD1 | NA | TRBV2 | TGTGCCAGCAGTCGTGACAGGGCTGAGACCCAGTACTTC | CASSRDRAETQYF
TRBJ2-5 | TRBD1 | NA | TRBV30 | TGTGCCTGGAGAGGACAGGGAAGGGACCAGTACTTC | CAWRGQGRDQYF
TRBJ1-1 | NA | NA | TRBV7-3 | TGTGCCAGCAGCTCCGCCGGATTTCTTAGGGCGGGGAACACTGAAGCTTTCTTT | CASSSAGFLRAGNTEAFF
TRBJ1-2 | NA | NA | TRBV2 | TGTGCCAGCAGGGGCCAGAACTATGGCTACACCTTC | CASRGQNYGYTF
TRBJ2-2 | TRBD2 | once | TRBV6-1 | TGTGCCAGCAGTGAATTTAGCGGGGGGGCCTCGACCGGGGAGCTGTTTTTT | CASSEFSGGASTGELFF
TRBJ1-2 | TRBD1 | NA | TRBV7-9 | TGTGCCAGCAGTCTAACAGGGACAGGGGATGGCTACACCTTC | CASSLTGTGDGYTF
TRBJ2-7 | TRBD1 | NA | TRBV11-3 | TGTGCCAGCAGCCCCCCTCTCCGGGACAGGGAGAACGAGCAGTACTTC | CASSPPLRDRENEQYF
TRBJ1-1 | NA | NA | TRBV15 | TGTGCCACCAGCACAACGTTGGGCATGAACACTGAAGCTTTCTTT | CATSTTLGMNTEAFF
TRBJ1-2 | NA | many | TRBV7-9 | TGTGCCAGCAGCTCACGGAACTATGGCTACACCTTC | CASSSRNYGYTF
TRBJ1-2 | NA | NA | TRBV11-2 | TGTGCCAGCCCCTCGGGGATCCCAGACTATGGCTACACCTTC | CASPSGIPDYGYTF
TRBJ1-4 | NA | NA | TRBV5-1 | TGCGCCAGCAGCTTGGTTCCGGGTAATGAAAAACTGTTTTTT | CASSLVPGNEKLFF
TRBJ1-4 | TRBD1 | NA | TRBV5-5 | TGTGCCAGCAGCCCCCGGACAGGGCTGGAAAAACTGTTTTTT | CASSPRTGLEKLFF
TRBJ1-5 | TRBD1 | NA | TRBV3-1/TRBV3-2 | TGTGCCAGCAGCCAGGGGGACAGAGACTTCAATCAGCCCCAGCATTTT | CASSQGDRDFNQPQHF
TRBJ1-6 | TRBD1 | NA | TRBV18 | TGTGCCAGCTCACTGGGACAGCGGGTCTCACCCCTCCACTTT | CASSLGQRVSPLHF
TRBJ2-5 | TRBD2 | NA | TRBV5-6 | TGTGCCAGCAGCTTCGTCCGGCGGGGGGGACAAGAGACCCAGTACTTC | CASSFVRRGGQETQYF
TRBJ1-6 | NA | NA | TRBV7-2 | TGTGCCAGCAGCTTAGCGTCCGGGGTCATAACCCTCCACTTT | CASSLASGVITLHF
TRBJ1-5 | NA | NA | TRBV10-3 | TGTGCCATCAGTGCGGTTAGCAATCAGCCCCAGCATTTT | CAISAVSNQPQHF
TRBJ2-1 | TRBD1 | NA | TRBV2 | TGTGCCAGCAGTGTGGAACAGGGGGCGAATGAGCAGTTCTTC | CASSVEQGANEQFF
TRBJ2-7 | NA | NA | TRBV5-8 | TGTGCCAGCAGCTTGGTATCCAGACAGACCTACGAGCAGTACTTC | CASSLVSRQTYEQYF
TRBJ2-7 | TRBD1 | NA | TRBV4-2 | TGTGCCAGCAGCCACGGGGACAGGGAGCGGCTTGGCGAGCAGTACTTC | CASSHGDRERLGEQYF
TRBJ2-7 | NA | NA | TRBV19 | TGTGCCACCGGTCGGACAGTCGGCTACGAGCAGTACTTC | CATGRTVGYEQYF
TRBJ2-5 | NA | NA | TRBV11-3 | TGTGCCAGCAGCTTACGAGGGGGGGACCAAGAGACCCAGTACTTC | CASSLRGGDQETQYF
TRBJ2-1 | NA | NA | TRBV6-5 | TGTGCCAGCAGTTACTCGAGATCGACCTACAATGAGCAGTTCTTC | CASSYSRSTYNEQFF
TRBJ2-7 | TRBD2 | NA | TRBV5-6 | TGTGCCAGCAGCCCCATATCTAGCGGGGGGAAGTACGAGCAGTACTTC | CASSPISSGGKYEQYF
TRBJ1-5 | NA | NA | TRBV9 | TGTGCCAGCAGCGTAGACCCTTCGGGCAATCAGCCCCAGCATTTT | CASSVDPSGNQPQHF